The 18 T cell receptor beta chains in this list originate from one sample, sequenced in a study of metastatic and nonmetastatic thyroid tumors. Each patient went into thyroid surgery without having received any treatment. TCRdb re-called the PCR reads via MiXCR. The sample lists about 21,000 clones, roughly 24% occurring once. The sequenced sample was blood. All receptors come from a female donor with papillary thyroid cancer or a benign thyroid nodule (not recorded which). Some clones in this sample may be carry-over from other donors' samples.

This clone was observed a few times. The chain couples TRBV28 to TRBJ1-1; 8 bases align to TRBD1. This CDR3 has 16 amino acids. Unmatched junction bases numbered 11, after V lost 5 bases and J lost 3 bases. Germline V gives CDR1 MDHEN, CDR2 SYDVKM. The CDR3, as DNA: TGTGCCAGCAGTACTTACAGGGGGGCCGGCCACACTGAAGCTTTCTTT. This gives the protein CASSTYRGAGHTEAFF.

This clone appeared many times. The chain carries TRBV15 and TRBJ2-5; no firm D call. This CDR3 spans 12 amino acids. V gave up 3 bases and J gave up 0 bases, with 2 bases separating them. Germline V CDR1 and CDR2: LNHNV, YYDKDF (reference sequence). CDR3 coding DNA: TGTGCCACCAGCAGCTACCAAGAGACCCAGTACTTC. Protein product: CATSSYQETQYF.

The chain joins TRBV28 to TRBJ1-6; D gene uncertain. The CDR3 consists of 16 residues. The V gene's germline CDR1 is MDHEN and CDR2 SYDVKM. V lost 5 bases and J 0 bases, leaving 11 bases between the germline ends. Here the CDR3 DNA reads TGTGCCAGCAGTCGAAGCCAGAGCTCCTATAATTCACCCCTCCACTTT. Translated, it gives CASSRSQSSYNSPLHF.

This clone is labeled as medium-sized (0.01 to 0.1%). CDR3 bases: TGTGCCAGTACCCCCCCCTATGGGAATCAGCCCCAGCATTTT. Its protein is CASTPPYGNQPQHF. The V gene is TRBV19, the J gene TRBJ1-5; unclear D gene. This CDR3 has 14 residues. The V end was cut by 7 bases, the J end by 4 bases, with 14 bases between. Looked up from germline, CDR1 is LNHDA and CDR2 is SQIVND (reference sequence).

The sample holds many counts of this clone. The rearrangement joins TRBV4-1 to TRBJ2-3; TRBD1 matches 8 bases. This CDR3 has 14 amino acids. Germline V CDR1 and CDR2: MGHRA, YSYEKL. V lost 4 bases, J lost 0 bases, and 0 bases stayed unmatched. This chain's CDR3 is CASSRTGSTDTQYF. In DNA, the CDR3 is TGCGCCAGCAGCCGGACAGGGAGCACAGATACGCAGTATTTT.

This clone was observed many times. The rearrangement links TRBV11-1 to TRBJ2-3; possibly TRBD1 or TRBD2 for D (6 bases each). The V end lost 8 bases, the J end lost 5 bases, and 23 bases lay between the germline ends. Germline lookup yields CDR1 SGHAT and CDR2 FQDESV (reference sequence). The CDR3 has 16 residues. The CDR3 region is CASFLGWGAPGDTQYF. In DNA form, the CDR3 reads TGTGCCAGCTTTCTTGGCTGGGGGGCCCCGGGAGATACGCAGTATTTT.

The rearrangement uses TRBV12-3 or TRBV12-4 and TRBJ2-3; D possibly matches TRBD1 or TRBD2 (5 bases each). This CDR3 region has 15 residues. Trimming stripped 4 bases from V and 5 bases from J, with 16 bases between. The CDR3 bases are TGTGCCAGCAGTTCCTGGGACCACGACGGAGATACGCAGTATTTT. This gives the protein CASSSWDHDGDTQYF.

This clone came up many times. The gene calls are TRBV5-8 and TRBJ1-2, with TRBD1 as a possible D gene (6 bases). V dropped 6 bases and J dropped 2 bases, with 20 bases sitting between them. Germline CDR1 SGHTS, CDR2 YDEGEE. There are 16 residues in the CDR3. This chain's CDR3 is CASMTLQTGRNYGYTF. DNA for the CDR3: TGTGCCAGCATGACGTTACAGACAGGAAGAAACTATGGCTACACCTTC.

This clone was recorded at least ten times. The chain couples TRBV6-2 or TRBV6-3 to TRBJ2-3; 8 bases map to TRBD1. V lost 6 bases to trimming and J lost 5 bases; unmatched junction nucleotides: 13. Germline CDR1 reads MNHEY; CDR2 reads SVGEGT. CDR3 length equals 16 residues. The chain's CDR3 is CASSPGGRLVGDTQYF. The CDR3, as DNA: TGTGCCAGCAGCCCAGGGGGCAGGTTGGTTGGAGATACGCAGTATTTT.

The V gene is TRBV7-8, the J gene TRBJ2-7; TRBD1 matches 7 bases. V lost 5 bases and J lost 0; bases outside the gene matches: 4. This CDR3 is 14 amino acids long. Per germline, CDR1 SGHVS and CDR2 FQNEAQ. CDR3 amino acids: CASSPRDSSYEQYF. CDR3 DNA: TGTGCCAGCAGCCCACGGGACAGCTCCTACGAGCAGTACTTC. Looking up the rest from reference TRBV7-8 and TRBJ2-7 gives the full variable domain: GAGVSQSPRYKVAKRGQDVALRCDPISGHVSLFWYQQALGQGPEFLTYFQNEAQLDKSGLPSDRFFAERPEGSVSTLKIQRTQQEDSAVYLCASSPRDSSYEQYFGPGTRLTVT.

On this clone itself: The conserved final phenylalanine or tryptophan is absent from the CDR3, which likely points to a read error. This sequence joins TRBV2 and TRBJ1-5; 12 bases align to TRBD1. The CDR3 runs 15 residues. Germline assignment: CDR1 SNHLY and CDR2 FYNNEI. Here the CDR3 reads CASSGDRGRNKPQHC. For the CDR3, the DNA is TGTGCGAGCAGTGGGGACAGGGGGCGAAATAAGCCCCAGCATTGT.

This clone was detected ten times or more. J is TRBJ2-7 and V is TRBV7-3; D possibly uses TRBD1 or TRBD2 (5 bases each). CDR3 size: 14 residues. CDR1 SGHTA and CDR2 FQGTGA come from the germline V gene. Trimming removed 5 bases from V and 6 bases from J, with 17 bases in between. DNA for the CDR3: TGTGCCAGCAGCCCTGGGACGGCCACTTCCGAGCAGTACTTC. Its translation is CASSPGTATSEQYF.

This clone has a count of ten or more. The V gene is TRBV4-3, the J gene TRBJ2-1, with a weak D call TRBD2 (5 bases). The CDR3 contains 14 residues. V lost 1 base to trimming and J lost 4 bases, with 8 bases between them. Per germline, CDR1 LGHNA and CDR2 YSLEER. CDR3 in amino acids: CASSQATTYNEQFF. The CDR3 DNA sequence: TGCGCCAGCAGCCAAGCGACTACTTACAATGAGCAGTTCTTC.

This clone was counted a few times. The chain is built from TRBV13 and TRBJ1-2; perhaps TRBD1 as D (5 bases). The V end was cut by 5 bases, the J end by 7 bases, with 20 bases between. Germline CDR1 and CDR2: PRHDT and FYEKMQ (reference sequence). This CDR3 is 15 amino acids long. CDR3 DNA: TGTGCCAGCAGCCGTTGGCTCGCGACAGACCGTGGCTACACCTTC. The encoded protein is CASSRWLATDRGYTF. Full variable domain (missing parts from reference TRBV13 and TRBJ1-2): AAGVIQSPRHLIKEKRETATLKCYPIPRHDTVYWYQQGPGQDPQFLISFYEKMQSDKGSIPDRFSAQQFSDYHSELNMSSLELGDSALYFCASSRWLATDRGYTFGSGTRLTVV.

This clone has ten or more counts. The rearrangement joins TRBV7-2 to TRBJ2-7; the D is unclear. The V gene's germline CDR1 is SGHTA and CDR2 FQGNSA. The CDR3 runs to 13 residues. V lost 1 base, J lost 3 bases, and 7 bases lay in between. CDR3 nucleotides: TGTGCCAGCAGCTTAGAGTTCTTCTACGAGCAGTACTTC. Encoded protein: CASSLEFFYEQYF.

This clone was seen a single time. This sequence joins TRBV20-1 and TRBJ1-1; D is perhaps TRBD1 (6 bases). The V end lost 2 bases, the J end lost 0 bases, and 13 bases lay between the germline ends. CDR1 is DFQATT and CDR2 is SNEGSKA in the germline V gene (reference sequence). This CDR3 comprises 15 residues. This CDR3 reads CSARPAGELNTEAFF. The CDR3 DNA follows: TGCAGTGCTAGACCCGCAGGGGAGTTGAACACTGAAGCTTTCTTT.

CDR3 coding DNA: TGTGCCAGCAGCCCGGCTGGGGCCAACGTCCTGACTTTC. As protein: CASSPAGANVLTF. The chain recombines TRBV3-1 with TRBJ2-6; no definite D call. CDR3 length: 13 amino acids. The V end was cut by 4 bases, the J end by 2 bases, with 3 bases between. Germline CDR1 and CDR2: LGHDT and YNNKEL (reference sequence).

Ten or more counts support this clone. The chain uses TRBV25-1 and TRBJ2-7; 7 bases are shared with TRBD1. CDR3 length equals 13 residues. Germline V gene lookup returns CDR1 MGHDK and CDR2 SYGVNS. J gave up 4 bases and V 9 bases, and 9 bases lay outside the gene matches. In nucleotides, the CDR3 is TGTGCCAGTACGGGACAGTTCCATTACGAGCAGTACTTC. Its protein product is CASTGQFHYEQYF.